This T cell receptor (beta chain) was profiled in a study of T-cell memory formation after mild COVID-19. As for this clonotype: Its antigen is undetermined.

Findings and limits, study-wide: Confirmation of SARS-CoV-2 specificity was lacking for second-wave clones peaking day 37. Among CD4+ contracting clones, most were CM and EM, and CD8+ ones EMRA. From day 15 to 85, contracting clones were balanced between CD4 and CD8, whereas later expanders leaned toward CD4+.

The CDR3 runs 16 residues. Trimming took off 2 bases at V and 2 bases at J, with 17 bases between the two ends. Germline CDR1 and CDR2: SGHRS and YFSETQ. With constant-segment primers, 5'RACE yielded cDNA libraries of TCR alpha and TCR beta that carried sample barcodes and UMIs. TCRdb re-derived calls from the 5' RACE reads in MiXCR, one entry per CDR3 protein. This sample has about 450,000 distinct CDR3 sequences, with more than 20% found just once. The TCR originated in an adult woman who had mild COVID-19 (a few samples of this study predate the infection). Cell type and time point are not known. The chain has TRBV5-1 and TRBJ2-7; TRBD2 is a possible D gene (6 bases). Input material: PBMCs or a T cell subset sorted from them (not recorded which). The CDR3 here is CASSFLPGTGAYEQYF. The CDR3 bases are TGCGCCAGCAGCTTCCTCCCTGGGACGGGGGCCTACGAGCAGTACTTC.